One T cell receptor beta chain is described in this entry. Its antigen has not been determined. Within one base of it there is no much larger clone, and no base qualities were kept. One collaborating source in Seattle enrolled patients while the patients were actively infected and followed the patients over time throughout the course of disease. Each collaborating institution followed its own protocols to collect whole blood in K2EDTA tubes. For TCRbeta analysis, collaborators shipped samples in one of three forms: frozen whole blood, isolated PBMCs, or DNA extracted from either of those sample types. The immunoSEQ Assay, a bias-controlled multiplex PCR, was used to amplify TCRbeta CDR3 regions from genomic DNA. Concerning the study's data processing: Within the assay, amplification of reference gene primers was used to estimate how many nucleated cells each sample contained. To quantify the absolute abundance of each unique TCRbeta CDR3 rearrangement, sequence reads were collapsed and filtered. For each sample, productive Simpson clonality was calculated by taking the square root of Simpson's diversity index across productive rearrangements. In TCRdb, the immuneACCESS table is reduced to in-frame sequences with V and J assigned. These tables do not hold every clone; where another copy was compared, an unresolved V gene accounts for under half, and the others remain unexplained. That table supplies the V and J calls and clone size; D and trimming were determined from the DNA. This sample is represented by about 250,000 clones; 88% of them were singletons. Clones ranked in the top ten supply roughly 6% of the sample.

The sample comes from a study of blood T cell repertoires in COVID-19 (dated by TCRdb to about 2020). Background for the entire study: The collaborator samples originated in the United States, Italy and Spain and spanned the acute and convalescent phases of COVID-19. The material from the prospective study consisted of cDNA or gDNA derived from T cells, B-cell-depleted T cells, or PBMCs. The samples were drawn from two sources: the first 160 participants of the ongoing ImmuneRACE study, and 1,254 subjects contributed by 6 global collaborators. The sample metadata nearly always contained a de-identified subject ID, COVID-19 status, age in years and sex. Where available, HLA class I and class II types were taken from metadata supplied by the sample provider and were not determined by assay-based typing. A freely available public database, intended as a resource for researchers studying the immune response to SARS-CoV-2, is where the repertoires were released. Subjects who had been exposed to COVID-19, were actively infected with it, or had recovered from it provided the deeply sampled blood TCRbeta repertoires that made up the dataset.

Study-wide conclusions, independent of this receptor: How much clinical and demographic metadata was included differed by source and by participant, and the metadata was provided uncurated.

Sequences were obtained from peripheral blood. The sequence was collected from a woman between 25 and 40 years old with COVID-19, enrolled during active disease.

The DNA sequence follows: TGTGCCAGTAGTCAGGGCAACCTAAACACTGAAGCTTTCTTT. Its protein is CASSQGNLNTEAFF. This receptor chain uses TRBV19 and TRBJ1-1; the best D guess is TRBD1, with 5 bases matching. The CDR1 and CDR2 encoded by the germline V gene (reference sequence) are LNHDA and SQIVND. Trimming costs V 5 bases and J 2 bases, and their ends lie 12 bases apart. Counted from cysteine to phenylalanine, this CDR3 has 14 amino acids. Of all the DNA, just the CDR3 is kept, 42 bases in frame from base 1.